This TCR beta chain was sequenced for a study of T cells in Graves' hyperthyroidism and ophthalmopathy. The study, taken as a whole, reports: The model made its ophthalmopathy prediction, and onset followed a median approximately six months later.

TCR beta CDR3 region amplification was performed from RNA transcripts. A first-round RT-PCR of the TCR CDR3 used the HTBI primer set. TCRdb recomputed calls from the multiplex PCR reads with MiXCR, one row per CDR3 protein. The sample shows a few hundred thousand distinct CDR3 sequences, more than 12% of them seen only once. V shed 7 bases and J 2 bases; nucleotides not matched to a gene: 6. CDR1 is MDHEN and CDR2 is SYDVKM in the germline V gene. The CDR3 runs 15 residues. Stability of Graves' hyperthyroidism was defined as absent ophthalmopathy progression within 18 months. In patients aged 18 to 65, hyperthyroidism was newly diagnosed, with duration under 2 months. PBMCs were collected from a roughly 10 ml volume of fresh peripheral blood. This clonotype occurred many times. Its antigen is unidentified.

Sequencing was done on a sample of blood. The J gene is TRBJ2-5, the V gene TRBV28; the match to TRBD2 covers 11 bases. The TCR sequence derives from a young woman with Graves' hyperthyroidism. The DNA for the CDR3 is TGTGCCAGCAAGTCACTAGCGGGAGATCAAGAGACCCAGTACTTC. This translates into CASKSLAGDQETQYF.